Listed here is a single TCR beta chain. The antigen this receptor binds is unknown. No base qualities exist here, and no much larger clone lies one base off it. Cut back by 4 bases and 1 base, the V and J ends lie 14 bases apart. The CDR3 goes from the cysteine to the phenylalanine over 15 residues. This entry keeps only the CDR3 DNA: 45 bases, framed from base 1. The germline V gene encodes CDR1 SGHNT and CDR2 YYREEE (reference sequence). In light of the paper, this sample's time point label describes: baseline before first vaccination. The vaccinee samples were drawn from two UK trials, COV001 and COV002, one of which was a single-blind randomized controlled phase 2/3 trial testing AZD1222 (ChAdOx1 nCoV-19) in healthy adults. For TCRbeta chain sequencing, PBMC samples from trial participants were taken at day 0 and at day 28 after the second dose. The source of the sample is a study of T cell responses to AZD1222 COVID-19 vaccine (dated by TCRdb to the early 2020s). Regarding the research as a whole: AZD1222 recipients given second doses at about 4 weeks or at about 12 weeks were pooled, since spike-specific TCR depth and breadth were not found to differ between the two schedules. TCR sequencing was performed for roughly 250 trial participants, of whom roughly 200 were given two doses of AZD1222 and around 25 were given two doses of MenACWY control vaccine. Trial participants were enrolled into age subgroups of 18-55, 56-69 and 70-plus years, which contained around 140, 26 and 57 TCR-sequenced participants, respectively.

Points the paper makes about the study in general: In the small 56-69-year group, the increase in depth fell short of significance, most likely because of low power. Vaccine-associated CD4 TCRs spanned the whole spike protein, with dominant responses in regions 160-218 and 743-854. Because no day 14 peak-response samples were available, the repertoires could be characterized only after the peak T cell response. Only five to seven AZD1222 recipients were SARS-CoV-2 seropositive at baseline, limiting conclusions about previously exposed vaccinees. Participants were mostly white British, with more females than males. The authors suggested clonal diversity may have been underestimated. A significant rise in spike-specific TCR breadth and depth was observed after two AZD1222 doses relative to day 0 and relative to MenACWY recipients. Epitopes outside the regions mutated in the B.1.351 and B.1.1.7 variants were reportedly recognized by nearly half of the unique spike-specific TCRs.

The CDR3 regions of human TCRbeta chains were analyzed by immunosequencing. The paper's processing steps were these. Repertoire TCRs were matched against a reference library of SARS-CoV-2-specific TCRs generated with the MIRA antigen-specificity platform. Breadth was defined as the fraction of unique TCRs that were SARS-CoV-2-associated. Depth was defined as the fraction of total T cells that were SARS-CoV-2-associated. Using the MIRA data, each spike-specific TCR was mapped to the spike region that the TCR reacts to and placed in a CD4 or CD8 class. Log10-transformed breadth and depth values were compared by one-way ANOVA with Sidak's multiple comparisons tests. The source is immuneACCESS, and TCRdb retained only in-frame sequences with V and J called. Part of the clones is not carried over; for the studies checked, unresolved V genes explain less than half of this, and the remainder is unexplained. For V, J and clone size, that table is used; D and trimming come from the DNA. In this sample the table shows 150,000 or so clones, approximately 90% of which occur a single time. The top ten clones comprise 1.1% to 1.5% of the sample.

The sequence joins TRBV5-4 to TRBJ1-1; perhaps TRBD1 is the D gene, with 6 bases matching. The specimen comprised peripheral blood, sampled on day 0 of AZD1222 vaccination. This TCR derives from an adult in good health. The CDR3 reads CASSLDGQTNTEAFF. Read as DNA, the sequence is TGTGCCAGCAGCCTTGACGGACAGACGAACACTGAAGCTTTCTTT.